Shown below are 27 T cell receptor beta chains from a single sample sequenced in a study of Tregs in tolerant kidney transplant recipients. Measured with immunoSEQ multiplex PCR; TCRdb has only the in-frame clones, and not every one. The profile shows 200,000 to 300,000 clones, 84% of them singletons. Sequenced input: CD4+ T cells from blood. These receptors were obtained from a human donor in good health.

The gene calls are TRBV6-4 and TRBJ2-1, with TRBD1 identical over 10 bases. V lost 6 bases and J lost 8; bases outside the gene matches: 4. This CDR3 has 13 residues. Germline values: CDR1 MRHNA, CDR2 SNTAGT. CDR3 coding DNA: TGTGCCAGCAGCGCCGGGACAGGGGATGAGCAGTTCTTC. Its protein product is CASSAGTGDEQFF.

V usage is TRBV6-5 and J usage is TRBJ2-7; TRBD1 matches at 10 bases. The CDR3 totals 16 residues. V lost 4 bases, J lost 0 bases, and 6 bases stayed unmatched. Germline V lookup: CDR1 MNHEY, CDR2 SVGAGI. CDR3 region: CASSSGTGAGSYEQYF. CDR3 sequence (DNA): TGTGCCAGCAGTTCCGGGACAGGGGCGGGCTCCTACGAGCAGTACTTC.

The chain carries TRBV7-8 and TRBJ1-5; TRBD1 aligns across 7 bases. Germline CDR1 and CDR2: SGHVS and FQNEAQ. The CDR3 is 15 residues long. V shed 1 base, J shed 3 bases, and the junction held 3 bases outside the gene matches. DNA for the CDR3: TGTGCCAGCAGCTTAGGGGGACAGACCAATCAGCCCCAGCATTTT. This gives the protein CASSLGGQTNQPQHF.

The chain combines TRBV6-6 with TRBJ2-3, with D perhaps assigned TRBD1 or TRBD2 (5 bases each). CDR3 length: 14 residues. Trimming took off 10 bases at V and 6 bases at J, with 20 bases between the two ends. CDR1 and CDR2 (germline): MNHNY, SVGAGI (reference sequence). CDR3 in DNA: TGTGCCACAGCATTACGGGGCCCGGTGGATACGCAGTATTTT. It translates to CATALRGPVDTQYF.

A few counts support this clone. V gene TRBV5-4 combines with J gene TRBJ1-5; D gene uncertain. Germline V gives CDR1 SGHNT, CDR2 YYREEE (reference sequence). V was shortened by 0 bases and J by 5 bases, with 3 bases between the two germline ends. This CDR3 has 12 residues. In nucleotides, the CDR3 is TGTGCCAGCAGCTTGGACGATCAGCCCCAGCATTTT. Amino acid sequence: CASSLDDQPQHF.

The rearrangement joins TRBV7-9 to TRBJ2-7; 7 bases are shared with TRBD1. The germline V gene encodes CDR1 SEHNR and CDR2 FQNEAQ (reference sequence). V gave up 5 bases and J gave up 3 bases; unmatched junction bases: 7. This CDR3 comprises 14 residues. The CDR3 protein is CASSPGGPIYEQYF. The CDR3 coding sequence is TGTGCCAGCAGCCCAGGGGGACCAATCTACGAGCAGTACTTC.

CDR3 amino acids: CASSLVTGYDYGYTF. Written as DNA, the CDR3 is TGTGCCAGCAGCTTAGTTACAGGGTACGACTATGGCTACACCTTC. The chain couples TRBV13 to TRBJ1-2; possible D gene TRBD1, 6 bases. Germline CDR1 is PRHDT and CDR2 is FYEKMQ (reference sequence). This CDR3 region has 15 residues. V shed 1 base and J shed 3 bases, with 12 bases lying between them.

The chain combines TRBV5-1 with TRBJ2-7, with 8 bases lining up with TRBD1. The ends lost 4 bases at V and 2 bases at J; junction bases unmatched: 5. The CDR3 is 14 residues long. Per germline, CDR1 SGHRS and CDR2 YFSETQ. CDR3 amino acids: CASSRTGLTYEQYF. The CDR3 nucleotides read TGCGCCAGCAGCAGGACAGGGTTAACCTACGAGCAGTACTTC.

The chain has TRBV29-1 and TRBJ1-4; no firm D call. Trimming left V 5 bases short and J 0 bases short, with 7 bases between. The CDR3 totals 13 residues. Germline V gene data show CDR1 as SQVTM and CDR2 as ANQGSEA. CDR3 in amino acids: CSVRTSTNEKLFF. In nucleotides, the CDR3 is TGCAGCGTTCGAACATCAACTAATGAAAAACTGTTTTTT. The full variable domain, in which reference TRBV29-1 and TRBJ1-4 provide the parts outside the CDR3, is SAVISQKPSRDICQRGTSLTIQCQVDSQVTMMFWYRQQPGQSLTLIATANQGSEATYESGFVIDKFPISRPNLTFSTLTVSNMSPEDSSIYLCSVRTSTNEKLFFGSGTQLSVL.

The chain couples TRBV5-4 to TRBJ2-7; 14 positions match TRBD2. This CDR3 comprises 14 residues. V lost 5 bases to trimming and J lost 9 bases; unmatched junction nucleotides: 7. Per germline, CDR1 SGHNT and CDR2 YYREEE (reference sequence). DNA for the CDR3: TGTGCCAGCAGAGGAGGACTAGCGGGAGGACGGCAGTACTTC. This encodes CASRGGLAGGRQYF. Full variable domain (missing parts from reference TRBV5-4 and TRBJ2-7): ETGVTQSPTHLIKTRGQQVTLRCSSQSGHNTVSWYQQALGQGPQFIFQYYREEENGRGNFPPRFSGLQFPNYSSELNVNALELDDSALYLCASRGGLAGGRQYFGPGTRLTVT.

This chain connects TRBV15 to TRBJ2-1; 9 bases fit TRBD1. The V gene end was trimmed by 2 bases and the J gene end by 7 bases; junction bases not matched to a gene: 9. The germline gives CDR1 LNHNV, CDR2 YYDKDF (reference sequence). This CDR3 has 16 residues. CDR3 coding DNA: TGTGCCACCAGCAGAACACAGGGGGCGAATTGGAATGAGCAGTTCTTC. The encoded protein is CATSRTQGANWNEQFF.

Of note for this clone: This specimen includes other DNA sequences encoding the same CDR3. The DNA for the CDR3 is TGTGCCAGCAGTGAATCGGCAGGGCACTACGAGCAGTACTTC. As protein: CASSESAGHYEQYF. The genes are TRBV25-1 and TRBJ2-7; a possible D gene is TRBD1 (5 bases). This CDR3 contains 14 residues. CDR1 MGHDK and CDR2 SYGVNS come from the germline V gene. V was trimmed by 1 base and J by 3 bases, leaving 10 bases between them.

The chain carries TRBV6-5 and TRBJ2-5, with D possibly being TRBD1 or TRBD2 (5 bases each). The J call may be incorrect, as the DNA end agrees better with TRBJ2-7. Germline lookup yields CDR1 MNHEY and CDR2 SVGAGI. This CDR3 has 15 amino acids. This CDR3 reads CASSPGAVAVYEQYF. The CDR3 nucleotides are TGTGCCAGCAGCCCCGGGGCCGTCGCCGTCTACGAGCAGTACTTC.

J is TRBJ2-3 and V is TRBV6-6; TRBD2 matches at 11 bases. The CDR3 contains 15 residues. Trimming removed 6 bases from V and 1 base from J; junction bases left unmatched: 3. Germline CDR1 and CDR2: MNHNY and SVGAGI (reference sequence). The CDR3 region is CASSGLAGGTDTQYF. CDR3 coding DNA: TGTGCCAGCAGCGGACTAGCGGGTGGCACAGATACGCAGTATTTT.

V gene TRBV19 combines with J gene TRBJ2-1; TRBD2 aligns across 9 bases. Germline CDR1 LNHDA, CDR2 SQIVND (reference sequence). The trim removed 0 bases at V and 6 bases at J, leaving 15 bases unmatched. This CDR3 is built from 19 residues. The CDR3 is CASSIDQKSGRPRGNEQFF. In DNA form, the CDR3 reads TGTGCCAGTAGTATAGATCAGAAAAGCGGGAGGCCCAGGGGCAATGAGCAGTTCTTC.

This chain connects TRBV30 to TRBJ2-1; tentative D call: TRBD1 (7 bases). V lost 2 bases, J lost 9 bases, and 11 bases lay in between. Per the germline V gene, CDR1 is GTSNPN and CDR2 is SVGIG (reference sequence). The CDR3 is 12 amino acids. The DNA for the CDR3 is TGTGCCTGGAGTCGACAGGGAGGTGAGCAGTTCTTC. Its translation is CAWSRQGGEQFF.

V and J are TRBV5-1 and TRBJ2-7; 7 bases agree with TRBD1. Germline-derived CDR1 and CDR2 are SGHRS and YFSETQ. The V gene end was trimmed by 5 bases and the J gene end by 0 bases; junction bases not matched to a gene: 5. The CDR3 has 14 amino acids. CDR3 region: CASRQGPSSYEQYF. The DNA of the CDR3 is TGCGCCAGCAGACAGGGGCCTAGCTCCTACGAGCAGTACTTC.

This CDR3 reads CASSMTGTEQYF. DNA for the CDR3: TGTGCCAGTAGTATGACGGGAACCGAGCAGTACTTC. This sequence joins TRBV19 and TRBJ2-7; a weak D match, TRBD2 (5 bases). The CDR3 contains 12 residues. Trimming removed 3 bases at V and 6 bases at J, with 9 bases between. Germline V gives CDR1 LNHDA, CDR2 SQIVND (reference sequence).

The gene calls are TRBV19 and TRBJ2-7; 10 bases map to TRBD1. The germline gives CDR1 LNHDA, CDR2 SQIVND (reference sequence). The CDR3 runs to 15 residues. J gave up 4 bases and V 7 bases, and 10 bases lay outside the gene matches. The DNA of the CDR3 is TGTGCCAGTAAGGTCTCAGGGACAGGGGATTACGAGCAGTACTTC. This codes for CASKVSGTGDYEQYF.

The chain has TRBV5-1 and TRBJ2-3, with 8 bases fitting TRBD1. The CDR3 is 15 amino acids. CDR1 and CDR2 (germline): SGHRS, YFSETQ. V was pared by 5 bases and J by 2 bases, with 7 bases of the junction left unmatched. As DNA, the CDR3 is TGCGCCAGCAGATCACAGGGGGAGATCACAGATACGCAGTATTTT. This translates into CASRSQGEITDTQYF.

The V call is TRBV4-2, the J call TRBJ2-3, with 7 bases aligning to TRBD2. The germline CDR1 and CDR2 sequences are LGHNA and YNFKEQ. The V and J ends lost 0 bases and 0 bases, in that order; junction bases with no gene match: 3. The length of the CDR3 is 16 residues. The CDR3 is CASSQEGGMSTDTQYF. CDR3 in DNA: TGTGCCAGCAGCCAAGAGGGGGGGATGAGCACAGATACGCAGTATTTT.

V gene TRBV7-3 combines with J gene TRBJ1-1; possible D gene TRBD1, 6 bases. CDR3 size: 13 residues. Germline V lookup: CDR1 SGHTA, CDR2 FQGTGA. Trimming removed 4 bases from V and 2 bases from J, with 8 bases in between. The CDR3 region is CASSSQGNTEAFF. CDR3 DNA: TGTGCCAGCAGCTCACAGGGAAACACTGAAGCTTTCTTT.

The rearrangement links TRBV2 to TRBJ1-1; TRBD1 aligns across 8 bases. The germline V gene encodes CDR1 SNHLY and CDR2 FYNNEI. The CDR3 spans 15 residues. V shed 6 bases and J 1 base; nucleotides not matched to a gene: 7. DNA of the CDR3: TGTGCCAGCAGCCGCCGGGACAGGCAGAACACTGAAGCTTTCTTT. It translates to CASSRRDRQNTEAFF.

The CDR3 sequence is CASISGRGTEAFF. CDR3 nucleotide sequence: TGTGCCAGCATCTCCGGGCGGGGGACTGAAGCTTTCTTT. The chain has TRBV7-9 and TRBJ1-1; tentative D call: TRBD1 (5 bases). The CDR3 is 13 amino acids. The V end lost 7 bases, the J end lost 5 bases, and 14 bases lay between the germline ends. Per germline, CDR1 SEHNR and CDR2 FQNEAQ (reference sequence).

The rearrangement uses TRBV5-4 and TRBJ1-2; the D gene is possibly TRBD1 (5 bases). Germline CDR1 reads SGHNT; CDR2 reads YYREEE (reference sequence). The length of the CDR3 is 15 residues. V was clipped by 3 bases and J by 5 bases, with 17 bases between them. This CDR3 reads CASSSGLGFEYGYTF. The CDR3 DNA follows: TGTGCCAGCAGCTCGGGACTTGGGTTCGAGTATGGCTACACCTTC.

This clone was seen a handful of times. The rearrangement joins TRBV5-1 to TRBJ2-5, with a tentative D call TRBD1 (6 bases). There are 14 residues in the CDR3. The germline gives CDR1 SGHRS, CDR2 YFSETQ. V lost 0 bases and J lost 5, with 11 bases in between. The CDR3 DNA follows: TGCGCCAGCAGCTTGGGGGGGCGCGGGGAGACCCAGTACTTC. Protein sequence: CASSLGGRGETQYF.

V and J are TRBV6-1 and TRBJ2-1; D not certain. Trimming took 8 bases from V and 5 from J, leaving 16 bases between them. Germline values: CDR1 MNHNS, CDR2 SASEGT. The CDR3 contains 14 residues. CDR3 protein: CASLLTGYDNEQFF. The CDR3, as DNA: TGTGCCAGCCTATTGACCGGTTACGACAATGAGCAGTTCTTC.